Below are 21 T cell receptor beta chains sequenced from a single sample in a study of blood T cell repertoires in COVID-19. The method was immunoSEQ multiplex PCR; TCRdb's version includes in-frame clones alone and lacks a portion of them. The repertoire holds some 95,000 clones, with approximately 86% as singletons. The sequenced sample consisted of peripheral blood. These receptors were collected from a man older than 75 with active or convalescent COVID-19.

This rearrangement joins TRBV7-6 to TRBJ2-3; 8 bases match TRBD2. V was pared by 6 bases and J by 4 bases, with 3 bases of the junction left unmatched. Per the germline V gene, CDR1 is SGHVS and CDR2 is FNYEAQ. The CDR3 sequence is 13 residues long. The CDR3 nucleotides read TGTGCCAGCAGGCGGGGGGCTGCAGATACGCAGTATTTT. Protein product: CASRRGAADTQYF.

In its sample, this clone was seen once. The CDR3 spells CASSRDIHYEQYF. CDR3 sequence (DNA): TGTGCCAGCAGCAGGGACATCCACTACGAGCAGTACTTC. The chain uses TRBV7-9 and TRBJ2-7; D is possibly TRBD1 (6 bases). The CDR3 is 13 residues long. V was cut by 5 bases and J by 3 bases, with 11 bases left in between. Germline assignment: CDR1 SEHNR and CDR2 FQNEAQ (reference sequence).

The gene calls are TRBV12-3 or TRBV12-4 and TRBJ1-1, with D possibly matching TRBD1 (6 bases). The CDR3 totals 13 residues. V was trimmed by 6 bases and J by 2 bases, leaving 10 bases between them. CDR3 DNA sequence: TGTGCCAGCAGAGGCAGGGGTAACACTGAAGCTTTCTTT. Its protein product is CASRGRGNTEAFF.

This clone is a singleton in its sample. The V call is TRBV29-1, the J call TRBJ1-4; 9 nucleotides agree with TRBD1. V was pared by 2 bases and J by 6 bases, with 10 bases of the junction left unmatched. Per germline, CDR1 SQVTM and CDR2 ANQGSEA. The CDR3 loop spans 16 amino acids. The CDR3 here is CSVELPPGTGYEKLFF. The CDR3, as DNA: TGCAGCGTTGAACTCCCCCCCGGGACAGGGTATGAAAAACTGTTTTTT.

The chain joins TRBV7-8 to TRBJ1-1; 9 bases fit TRBD1. CDR1 is SGHVS and CDR2 is FQNEAQ in the germline V gene. V was clipped by 5 bases and J by 7 bases; unmatched bases: 8. The CDR3 is 14 amino acids. The CDR3 reads CASSPGQGWGEAFF. The DNA of the CDR3 is TGTGCCAGCAGCCCCGGACAGGGGTGGGGTGAAGCTTTCTTT. Full variable domain (outside the CDR3, taken from reference TRBV7-8 and TRBJ1-1): GAGVSQSPRYKVAKRGQDVALRCDPISGHVSLFWYQQALGQGPEFLTYFQNEAQLDKSGLPSDRFFAERPEGSVSTLKIQRTQQEDSAVYLCASSPGQGWGEAFFGQGTRLTVV.

The chain couples TRBV12-1 to TRBJ2-3; the DNA was not used to check the table's D call, TRBD2. TRBV12-1 is termed a pseudogene. This CDR3 has 18 residues. The chain's CDR3 is CASSFARWLAGSTDTQYF. DNA of the CDR3: TGTGCCAGCAGCTTTGCGCGGTGGCTAGCGGGTAGCACAGATACGCAGTATTTT.

This chain links TRBV3-1 (or the pseudogene TRBV3-2) with TRBJ2-3; 9 nucleotides align to TRBD2. J was trimmed by 6 bases and V by 2 bases; bases with no gene match: 6. The CDR3 runs to 15 residues. CDR1 and CDR2 (germline): LGHDT, YNNKEL (reference sequence). Here the CDR3 DNA reads TGTGCCAGCAGCCAACGTGGGACTAGCAGCGATACGCAGTATTTT. Translating it yields CASSQRGTSSDTQYF.

This chain connects TRBV7-2 to TRBJ2-1; 10 bases align to TRBD2. The CDR3 is 16 residues long. Germline CDR1 reads SGHTA; CDR2 reads FQGNSA. V lost 5 bases and J lost 6; bases outside the gene matches: 10. The CDR3 DNA reads as TGTGCCAGCAGCCCAAGTTCTAGCGGGAGAGGCAATGAGCAGTTCTTC. Translated, it gives CASSPSSSGRGNEQFF.

The chain has TRBV3-1 (or the pseudogene TRBV3-2) and TRBJ1-6; D is perhaps TRBD1 (5 bases). V lost 2 bases to trimming and J lost 3 bases, with 5 bases between them. CDR1 is LGHDT and CDR2 is YNNKEL in the germline V gene (reference sequence). The CDR3 extends over 14 amino acids. CDR3 bases: TGTGCCAGCAGCCAACAGGGCTATAATTCACCCCTCCACTTT. Amino acid sequence: CASSQQGYNSPLHF.

The chain couples TRBV9 to TRBJ2-3, with TRBD2 identical over 9 bases. CDR1 is SGDLS, CDR2 YYNGEE, per germline. The V gene end was trimmed by 3 bases and the J gene end by 3 bases; junction bases not matched to a gene: 8. The CDR3 is 16 amino acids. The CDR3 DNA reads TGTGCCAGCAGCGGTGGGGGCGGGAGGGCGACAGATACGCAGTATTTT. This sequence encodes CASSGGGGRATDTQYF.

The CDR3 coding sequence is TGTGCCAGCAGCTCTAGCGGGAGCACAGATACGCAGTATTTT. As protein: CASSSSGSTDTQYF. The chain recombines TRBV7-9 with TRBJ2-3; 8 positions agree with TRBD2. The CDR3 spans 14 residues. Trimming took 4 bases from V and 0 from J; bases not matched to a gene: 0. Germline-derived CDR1 and CDR2 are SEHNR and FQNEAQ (reference sequence).

The chain links TRBV30 to TRBJ1-5; D is undetermined. This CDR3 region has 13 residues. Germline V gene data show CDR1 as GTSNPN and CDR2 as SVGIG (reference sequence). V lost 2 bases to trimming and J lost 4 bases, with 9 bases between them. The CDR3 DNA follows: TGTGCCTGGAGTACAAGGGAGAATCAGCCCCAGCATTTT. Translation: CAWSTRENQPQHF.

The CDR3 region has the DNA TGCAGTGCTAGTAATACAGGGGGAGTTTCACCCCTCCACTTT. It is translated as CSASNTGGVSPLHF. The rearrangement links TRBV20-1 to TRBJ1-6; the match to TRBD1 covers 8 bases. J lost 9 bases, V lost 3 bases, and 7 bases had no gene match. This CDR3 comprises 14 residues. CDR1 and CDR2 (germline): DFQATT, SNEGSKA (reference sequence).

The chain is built from TRBV18 and TRBJ2-1; D remains ambiguous. The CDR3 consists of 17 residues. Between the trimmed V and J ends, which lost 2 bases and 5 bases, there was a span of 19 bases. Germline loops: CDR1 KGHSH, CDR2 LQKENI. The CDR3 DNA reads as TGTGCCAGCTCACCAATGTGGGCCGCGCTGCCCCACAATGAGCAGTTCTTC. Translated, it gives CASSPMWAALPHNEQFF.

This sequence joins TRBV12-5 and TRBJ2-2; 9 bases align to TRBD1. Germline V gene data show CDR1 as LGHNT and CDR2 as FRNRAP. There are 15 residues in the CDR3. The ends lost 6 bases at V and 4 bases at J; junction bases unmatched: 6. CDR3 amino acids: CASGPGQGSTGELFF. As DNA, the CDR3 is TGTGCTAGTGGGCCGGGACAGGGAAGCACCGGGGAGCTGTTTTTT.

This sequence joins TRBV28 and TRBJ2-5; 12 bases map to TRBD2. Trimming took 5 bases from V and 2 from J; bases not matched to a gene: 6. The CDR3 is made up of 16 amino acids. CDR1 MDHEN and CDR2 SYDVKM come from the germline V gene. DNA of the CDR3: TGTGCCAGCAGTCCTAGACTAGCGGGAGATCAAGAGACCCAGTACTTC. Its translation is CASSPRLAGDQETQYF.

This clone showed up just once. This chain joins TRBV10-3 and TRBJ1-6; D ambiguous. Trimming shortened V by 4 bases and J by 5 bases, and 6 bases separated the two germline ends. Germline CDR1 is ENHRY and CDR2 is SYGVKD. The CDR3 consists of 13 residues. The CDR3 is CAISGTNNSPLHF. Written as DNA, the CDR3 is TGTGCCATCAGTGGAACAAATAATTCACCCCTCCACTTT.

The gene calls are TRBV19 and TRBJ1-3, with D perhaps TRBD1 (5 bases). V dropped 4 bases and J dropped 8 bases, with 12 bases sitting between them. The CDR3 extends over 13 amino acids. Per germline, CDR1 LNHDA and CDR2 SQIVND (reference sequence). The CDR3 DNA sequence: TGTGCCAGTAGTACAGCCGGAGGGGACACCATATATTTT. Translation gives CASSTAGGDTIYF.

The chain couples TRBV11-2 to TRBJ2-1; D not resolved. CDR3 size: 14 residues. Trimming pared 4 bases from V and 7 bases from J, leaving 14 bases between. Germline loops: CDR1 SGHAT, CDR2 FQNNGV. The CDR3: CASSSLGSGNEQFF. The CDR3 DNA follows: TGTGCCAGCAGCTCCCTAGGTTCCGGGAATGAGCAGTTCTTC.

This chain links TRBV2 with TRBJ2-7; perhaps TRBD2 as D (5 bases). The CDR3 totals 16 residues. Germline-derived CDR1 and CDR2 are SNHLY and FYNNEI. Trimming cost V 2 bases and J 0 bases, with 14 bases left between them. CDR3 DNA sequence: TGTGCCAGCAGTGAACAGGTAGCGAGGATCTCCTACGAGCAGTACTTC. It translates to CASSEQVARISYEQYF.

J is TRBJ2-3 and V is TRBV5-6, with 10 bases lining up with TRBD2. CDR1 SGHDT and CDR2 YYEEEE come from the germline V gene. This CDR3 region has 16 residues. V lost 6 bases and J lost 2; bases outside the gene matches: 9. CDR3 bases: TGTGCCAGCATGTCGCCGACTAGCGGGCTCACAGATACGCAGTATTTT. It specifies CASMSPTSGLTDTQYF. The full variable domain, rest sourced from reference TRBV5-6 and TRBJ2-3, is DAGVTQSPTHLIKTRGQQVTLRCSPKSGHDTVSWYQQALGQGPQFIFQYYEEEERQRGNFPDRFSGHQFPNYSSELNVNALLLGDSALYLCASMSPTSGLTDTQYFGPGTRLTVL.